The rows below give T cell receptor beta chains drawn from one sample of a study of cytomegalovirus exposure and HLA in healthy donors. The protocol was immunoSEQ multiplex PCR, while the TCRdb copy is restricted to in-frame clones and leaves out a portion. The sample lists 35,000 to 55,000 clones; 45% to 60% were seen once. Sequencing input: PBMCs. These receptors came from a man in his 60s in good health and CMV-seronegative. Both conserved end residues are part of each CDR3. D genes are given only for firm matches. Only some rows state a clone size, as once, few, many or a class for expanded clones.

D	size	J	V	DNA	CDR3
-	-	TRBJ1-4	TRBV2	TGTGCCAGCAGTGAACGGGTAGGGGGAAAACTGTTTTTT	CASSERVGGKLFF
-	once	TRBJ2-5	TRBV15	TGTGCCACCAGCAGAGATAGGGGGACCCAGTACTTC	CATSRDRGTQYF
TRBD1	-	TRBJ1-5	TRBV7-8	TGTGCCAGCAGCCTGCGGACAGGGACCCAGCATTTT	CASSLRTGTQHF
-	once	TRBJ2-3	TRBV29-1	TGCAGCGTGGCCAAGGGGCTAGGGGAATATACGCAGTATTTT	CSVAKGLGEYTQYF
TRBD1	-	TRBJ1-5	TRBV29-1	TGCAGCGTCGTGACAGGGAAGCAGCCCCAGCATTTT	CSVVTGKQPQHF
TRBD2	-	TRBJ2-7	TRBV7-2	TGTGCCAGCAGCTTAAGGCCAGCGGGAGGCCCTGCCGAGCAGTACTTC	CASSLRPAGGPAEQYF
-	-	TRBJ1-4	TRBV27	TGTGCCAGCAGTTTCCCGCAGGGTAGTGAAAAACTGTTTTTT	CASSFPQGSEKLFF
TRBD2	-	TRBJ2-7	TRBV28	TGTGCCAGCAGTTCAAGACGCGGTAGCGGGATGGGCCGCGAGCAGTACTTC	CASSSRRGSGMGREQYF
-	few	TRBJ1-1	TRBV7-9	TGTGCCAGCAGCTTTCCAGGGCGGAACACTGAAGCTTTCTTT	CASSFPGRNTEAFF
TRBD1	-	TRBJ2-6	TRBV4-3	TGCGCCAGCAGCCCAACAGGGGCTGGGGCCAACGTCCTGACTTTC	CASSPTGAGANVLTF
TRBD1	-	TRBJ1-2	TRBV5-1	TGCGCCAGCAGCGTGGCCCCCGGGACAGGGGGCGGTGGCTACACCTTC	CASSVAPGTGGGGYTF
-	-	TRBJ2-7	TRBV19	TGTGCCAGTAGCACTAGGAGCGAGCAGTACTTC	CASSTRSEQYF
-	-	TRBJ1-4	TRBV18	TGTGCCAGCTCACCTTCGGTCCCAGGGAATGAAAAACTGTTTTTT	CASSPSVPGNEKLFF
TRBD1	few	TRBJ1-4	TRBV29-1	TGCAGCGTGGGGAAGACAGGGACCCTTTCGGAAAAACTGTTTTTT	CSVGKTGTLSEKLFF
-	-	TRBJ2-6	TRBV10-3	TGTGCCATCAGTGGACAGGTCTCTGGGGCCAACGTCCTGACTTTC	CAISGQVSGANVLTF
TRBD2	few	TRBJ2-7	TRBV7-8	TGTGCCAGCAGCTCCCCGGGACTAGCGGATGCCTACGAGCAGTACTTC	CASSSPGLADAYEQYF
-	few	TRBJ2-7	TRBV5-1	TGCGCCAGCAGCTTTGGGGGCCCCGAGCAGTACTTC	CASSFGGPEQYF
TRBD2	-	TRBJ2-1	TRBV9	TGTGCCAGCAGCGTGGGCACTAGCGGATACAATGAGCAGTTCTTC	CASSVGTSGYNEQFF
-	-	TRBJ2-5	TRBV9	TGTGCCAGCAGCGTAGGGGGCCCAATCCAAGAGACCCAGTACTTC	CASSVGGPIQETQYF
-	-	TRBJ2-7	TRBV19	TGTGCCAGTAGTATCACTGAGAGCTCCTACGAGCAGTACTTC	CASSITESSYEQYF
TRBD1	-	TRBJ2-2	TRBV29-1	TGCAGCGCAAGGACAGGGGGAACCGGGGAGCTGTTTTTT	CSARTGGTGELFF
-	-	TRBJ2-1	TRBV28	TGTGCCAGCAGGGATGGGGGGAGGAATGAGCAGTTCTTC	CASRDGGRNEQFF
-	few	TRBJ1-5	TRBV2	TGTGCCAGCAGTGAATCAGGCGCGGGGGTCAATCAGCCCCAGCATTTT	CASSESGAGVNQPQHF
-	-	TRBJ1-5	TRBV30	TGTGCCTGGAACATGGACAGAAATCAGCCCCAGCATTTT	CAWNMDRNQPQHF
TRBD1	-	TRBJ1-1	TRBV6-1	TGTGCCAGCAGAGTAGGGACAGGGGGCCCGGGTGAAGCTTTCTTT	CASRVGTGGPGEAFF
TRBD1	-	TRBJ2-2	TRBV28	TGTGCCAGCAGTCCAGGGGGAAAGGCCGGGGAGCTGTTTTTT	CASSPGGKAGELFF
-	-	TRBJ1-5	TRBV7-2	TGTGCCAGCAGCTTATATTGGCAGTCCAATCAGCCCCAGCATTTT	CASSLYWQSNQPQHF
TRBD2	few	TRBJ2-1	TRBV19	TGTGCCAGTAGTCTCCCTAGCGGGCGGAGCTCCTACAATGAGCAGTTCTTC	CASSLPSGRSSYNEQFF
-	few	TRBJ2-7	TRBV28	TGTTCAGCAGGGAACCACTACGAGCAGTACTTC	CSAGNHYEQYF
-	-	TRBJ1-1	TRBV30	TGTGCCTGGAGTGGTGGAGGGACTCCTGAAGCTTTCTTT	CAWSGGGTPEAFF
TRBD1	-	TRBJ2-7	TRBV7-6	TGTGCCAGCAGCTTAGGACAGGGTAGAATCGAGCAGTACTTC	CASSLGQGRIEQYF
TRBD1	-	TRBJ2-1	TRBV25-1	TGTGCCAGCAGTGAATCGGCAGGGGGCAAGAATGAGCAGTTCTTC	CASSESAGGKNEQFF
TRBD1	-	TRBJ2-7	TRBV19	TGTGCCAGTAGTTTGGCAGGGGGCTCCTACGAGCAGTACTTC	CASSLAGGSYEQYF
-	-	TRBJ1-1	TRBV11-2	TGTGCCACGGGGGGGAGGAACACTGAAGCTTTCTTT	CATGGRNTEAFF
TRBD2	few	TRBJ2-7	TRBV7-2	TGTGCCAGCAGCCTAGCGGCCCTCGAGCAGTACTTC	CASSLAALEQYF
TRBD2	few	TRBJ2-1	TRBV5-4	TGTGCCAGCAGCTCGACTAGCGGGAGCTACAATGAGCAGTTCTTC	CASSSTSGSYNEQFF
TRBD2	-	TRBJ2-3	TRBV7-6	TGTGCCAGCAGCCCCTTACTAGCGGGCCATACCACAGCTAGCACAGATACGCAGTATTTT	CASSPLLAGHTTASTDTQYF
-	-	TRBJ2-5	TRBV9	TGTGCCAGCAGCGTCCGAGGACAGGAGACCCAGTACTTC	CASSVRGQETQYF
-	-	TRBJ2-1	TRBV29-1	TGCAGCGCCCAAATGGCCGGGGTTGAGCAGTTCTTC	CSAQMAGVEQFF
-	-	TRBJ2-6	TRBV30	TGTGCCTGGATGGGTCTCGCGGTGAGGATCTCTGGGGCCAACGTCCTGACTTTC	CAWMGLAVRISGANVLTF
-	few	TRBJ1-2	TRBV4-1	TGCGCCAGCAGCCACAGAAAAGACTATGGCTACACCTTC	CASSHRKDYGYTF
-	once	TRBJ2-7	TRBV10-3	TGTGCCATCAGCGCCGGGACTGCAGCCTACGAGCAGTACTTC	CAISAGTAAYEQYF
TRBD1	-	TRBJ1-1	TRBV29-1	TGCAGCGTGACCAGGGGGACTGAAGCTTTCTTT	CSVTRGTEAFF
TRBD1	once	TRBJ1-2	TRBV27	TGTGCCAGCAGTCCCGACAGGGGCTATGGCTACACCTTC	CASSPDRGYGYTF
-	-	TRBJ1-4	TRBV7-2	TGTGCCAGCAGCTTAGTCCAGAATGAAAAACTGTTTTTT	CASSLVQNEKLFF
-	many	TRBJ2-1	TRBV6-4	TGTGCCAGCGCCAACGGGGATGGGAATGAGCAGTTCTTC	CASANGDGNEQFF
-	-	TRBJ1-5	TRBV19	TGTGCCAGTAGTATGGCGACGGGGGGTCAGCCCCAGCATTTT	CASSMATGGQPQHF
-	-	TRBJ1-1	TRBV5-1	TGCGCCAGCAGCTTCGGTCGGGTCTTGAACACTGAAGCTTTCTTT	CASSFGRVLNTEAFF
-	-	TRBJ2-5	TRBV2	TGTGCCAGCAGGTACCGACTCGGGACATTAGAGACCCAGTACTTC	CASRYRLGTLETQYF
-	few	TRBJ1-5	TRBV18	TGTGCCAGCTCACCTCAGGGGCCCAGCAATCAGCCCCAGCATTTT	CASSPQGPSNQPQHF
-	-	TRBJ2-7	TRBV7-9	TGTGCCAGCAGCCACCGACAGGTCTACGAGCAGTACTTC	CASSHRQVYEQYF
-	-	TRBJ2-5	TRBV7-2	TGTGCCAGCAGCTTAGGGACACCCCAAGAGACCCAGTACTTC	CASSLGTPQETQYF
-	few	TRBJ1-5	TRBV28	TGTGCCAGCAGACAGGGTGATCAGCCCCAGCATTTT	CASRQGDQPQHF
TRBD1	-	TRBJ1-1	TRBV2	TGTGCCAGCAGTGGGGACAGGGAAACTGAAGCTTTCTTT	CASSGDRETEAFF
TRBD1	-	TRBJ2-7	TRBV28	TGTGCCAGCAGTTTCGGACAGGGGGGAACCTACGAGCAGTACTTC	CASSFGQGGTYEQYF